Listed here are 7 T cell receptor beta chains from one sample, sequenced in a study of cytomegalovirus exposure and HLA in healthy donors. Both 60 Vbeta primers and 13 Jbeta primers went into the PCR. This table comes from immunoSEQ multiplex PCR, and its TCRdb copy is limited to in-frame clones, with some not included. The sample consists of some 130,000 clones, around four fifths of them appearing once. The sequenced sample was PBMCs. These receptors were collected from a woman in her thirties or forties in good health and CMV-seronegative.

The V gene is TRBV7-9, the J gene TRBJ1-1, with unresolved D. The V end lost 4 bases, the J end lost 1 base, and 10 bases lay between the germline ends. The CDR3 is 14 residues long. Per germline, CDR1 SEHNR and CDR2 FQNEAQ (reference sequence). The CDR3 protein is CASSSDTENTEAFF. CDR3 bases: TGTGCCAGCAGCTCCGACACAGAGAACACTGAAGCTTTCTTT.

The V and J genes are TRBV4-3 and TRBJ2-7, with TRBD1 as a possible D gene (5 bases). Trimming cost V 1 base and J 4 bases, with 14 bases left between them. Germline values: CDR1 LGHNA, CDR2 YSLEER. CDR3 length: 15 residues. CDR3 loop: CASSQVAQGAYEQYF. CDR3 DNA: TGCGCCAGCAGCCAAGTAGCCCAGGGTGCGTACGAGCAGTACTTC.

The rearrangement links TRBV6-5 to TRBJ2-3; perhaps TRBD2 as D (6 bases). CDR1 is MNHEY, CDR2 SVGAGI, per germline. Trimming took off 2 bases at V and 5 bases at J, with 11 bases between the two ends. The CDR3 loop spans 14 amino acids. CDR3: CASSYGTLRDTQYF. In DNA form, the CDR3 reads TGTGCCAGCAGTTACGGGACTTTAAGAGATACGCAGTATTTT.

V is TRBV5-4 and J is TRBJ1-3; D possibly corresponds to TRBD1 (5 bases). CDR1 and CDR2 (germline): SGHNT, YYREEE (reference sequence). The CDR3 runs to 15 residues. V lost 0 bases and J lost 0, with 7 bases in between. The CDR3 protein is CASSLEDSSGNTIYF. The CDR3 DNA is TGTGCCAGCAGCTTGGAAGACAGCTCTGGAAACACCATATATTTT.

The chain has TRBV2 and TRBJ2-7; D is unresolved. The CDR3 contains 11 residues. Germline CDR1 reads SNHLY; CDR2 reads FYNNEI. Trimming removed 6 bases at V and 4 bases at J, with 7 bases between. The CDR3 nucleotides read TGTGCCAGCAGACGGGTTTACGAGCAGTACTTC. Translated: CASRRVYEQYF.

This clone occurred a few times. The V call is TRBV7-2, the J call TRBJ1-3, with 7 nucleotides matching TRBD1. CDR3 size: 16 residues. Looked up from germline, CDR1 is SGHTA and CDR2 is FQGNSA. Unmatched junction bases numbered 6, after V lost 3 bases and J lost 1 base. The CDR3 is CASSFRQGASGNTIYF. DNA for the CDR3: TGTGCCAGCAGCTTCCGACAGGGCGCATCTGGAAACACCATATATTTT.

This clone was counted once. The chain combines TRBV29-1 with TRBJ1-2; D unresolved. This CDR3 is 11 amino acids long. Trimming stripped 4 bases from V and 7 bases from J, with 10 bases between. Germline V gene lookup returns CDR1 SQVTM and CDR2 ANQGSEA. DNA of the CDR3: TGCAGCGTTGGGCCCGAGGGTGGCTACACCTTC. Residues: CSVGPEGGYTF.